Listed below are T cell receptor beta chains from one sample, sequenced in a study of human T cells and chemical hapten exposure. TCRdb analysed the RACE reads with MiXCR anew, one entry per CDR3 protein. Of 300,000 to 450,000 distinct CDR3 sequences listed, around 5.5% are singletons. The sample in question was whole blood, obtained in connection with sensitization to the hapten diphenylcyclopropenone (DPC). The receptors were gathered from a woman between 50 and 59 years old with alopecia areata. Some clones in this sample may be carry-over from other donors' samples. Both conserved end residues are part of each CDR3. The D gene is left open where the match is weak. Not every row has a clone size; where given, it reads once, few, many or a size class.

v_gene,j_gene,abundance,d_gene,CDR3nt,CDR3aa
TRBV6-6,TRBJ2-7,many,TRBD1,TGTGCCAGCAGCGGGACAGGGGACTCCTACGAGCAGTACTTC,CASSGTGDSYEQYF
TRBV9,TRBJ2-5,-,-,TGTGCCAGCAGCGTAGATGAAGAGACCCAGTACTTC,CASSVDEETQYF
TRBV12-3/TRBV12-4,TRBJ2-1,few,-,TGTGCCAGCACTATACTGCAGGAACTTGAGCAGTTCTTC,CASTILQELEQFF
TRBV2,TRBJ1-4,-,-,TGTGCCAGCATCCCGGGGGCAGGATATGAAAAACTGTTTTTT,CASIPGAGYEKLFF
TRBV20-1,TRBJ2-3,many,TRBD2,TGCAGTGCTAGAGATTCCAGCGGGGGAAGCACAGATACGCAGTATTTT,CSARDSSGGSTDTQYF
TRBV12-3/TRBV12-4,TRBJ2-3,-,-,TGTGCCAGCAGTCTACTAGGGACAACAGATACGCAGTATTTT,CASSLLGTTDTQYF
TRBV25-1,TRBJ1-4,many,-,TGTGCCAGCAGTGAATATGGGGGGACTAATGAAAAACTGTTTTTT,CASSEYGGTNEKLFF
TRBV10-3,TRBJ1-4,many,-,TGTGCCATCAGTGAGTCGATGTCAACTAATGAAAAACTGTTTTTT,CAISESMSTNEKLFF
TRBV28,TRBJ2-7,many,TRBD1,TGTGCCAGCAGTTTACCGGGACAGGGCCGGGTAGAGCAGTACTTC,CASSLPGQGRVEQYF
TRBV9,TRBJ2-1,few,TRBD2,TGTGCCAGCAGCGTCGGGACTAGCGTCTACAATGAGCAGTTCTTC,CASSVGTSVYNEQFF
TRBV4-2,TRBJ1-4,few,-,TGTGCCAGCAGTACTGACAGGAGGAATGAAAAACTGTTTTTT,CASSTDRRNEKLFF
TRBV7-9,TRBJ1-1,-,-,TGTGCCAGCAGCCTTCAGCGAGAAGCTTTCTTT,CASSLQREAFF
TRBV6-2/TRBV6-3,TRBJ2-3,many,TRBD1,TGTGCCACGTGGACAGGGGGCAGAGATACGCAGTATTTT,CATWTGGRDTQYF
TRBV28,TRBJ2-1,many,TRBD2,TGTGCCAGCAGGGTAGCGGGAGGGCAGGGGATGAGAAAGCAGTTCTTC,CASRVAGGQGMRKQFF
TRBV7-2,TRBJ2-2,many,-,TGTGCCAGCAGCCGCGACAGGAGACTAAACACCGGGGAGCTGTTTTTT,CASSRDRRLNTGELFF
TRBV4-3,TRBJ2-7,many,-,TGCGCCAGCAGCCAGACCCCCGCGGGGCCGAGCTCCTACGAGCAGTACTTC,CASSQTPAGPSSYEQYF
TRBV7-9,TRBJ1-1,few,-,TGTGCCAGCAGCTTAGCTGGGCAGATCTCCACTGAAGCTTTCTTT,CASSLAGQISTEAFF
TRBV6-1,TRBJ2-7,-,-,TGTGCCAGCAGCCCACCCCGCCCAGGGGAGGAGCAGTACTTC,CASSPPRPGEEQYF
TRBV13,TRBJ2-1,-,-,TGTGCCAGCAGCTTTTGGGGGAAGGATTTTGGTGAGCAGTTCTTC,CASSFWGKDFGEQFF
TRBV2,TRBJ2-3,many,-,TGTGCCAGCAGCGGGGGCCGCACAGATACGCAGTATTTT,CASSGGRTDTQYF
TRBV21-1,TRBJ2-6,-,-,TGTGCCAGCAGCAGTCCGACGGACCCTGGGGCCAACGTCCTGACTTTC,CASSSPTDPGANVLTF
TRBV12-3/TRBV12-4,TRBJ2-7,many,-,TGTGCCAGCTGGAAAACAGGGTACTACGAGCAGTACTTC,CASWKTGYYEQYF
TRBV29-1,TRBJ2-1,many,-,TGCAGCGAGTATGACAGTCCTAATGAGCAGTTCTTC,CSEYDSPNEQFF
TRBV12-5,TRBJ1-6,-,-,TGTGCTAGTGCCCCGACCCTTTCCTATAATTCACCCCTCCACTTT,CASAPTLSYNSPLHF
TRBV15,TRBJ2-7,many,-,TGTGCCACCAGCAGAGGTGGGTCCTACGAGCAGTACTTC,CATSRGGSYEQYF
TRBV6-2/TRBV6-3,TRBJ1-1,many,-,TGTGCCAGCAGTTTCCGGGACACCCTGATTGAAGCTTTCTTT,CASSFRDTLIEAFF
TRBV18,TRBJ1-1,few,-,TGTGCCAGCTCGTCGAGCTCAGACACTGAAGCTTTCTTT,CASSSSSDTEAFF
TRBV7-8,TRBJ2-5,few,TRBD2,TGTGCCAGCAGCCCGGGACTAGCGGGACCGAAGACCCAGTACTTC,CASSPGLAGPKTQYF
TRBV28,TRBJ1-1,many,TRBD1,TGTGCCAGCGGACAGGGAGAAGCTTTCTTT,CASGQGEAFF
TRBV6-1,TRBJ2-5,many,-,TGTGCCAGCAGTGAACGGGCGGAAGAGACCCAGTACTTC,CASSERAEETQYF
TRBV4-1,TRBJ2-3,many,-,TGCGCCAGCAGCCAAGTTAACCGCGCAGATACGCAGTATTTT,CASSQVNRADTQYF
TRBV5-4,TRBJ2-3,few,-,TGTGCCAGCAGCAGGGGGCGGCCGGGGGGTTTGTCCACAGATACGCAGTATTTT,CASSRGRPGGLSTDTQYF
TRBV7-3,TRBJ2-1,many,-,TGTGCCAGCAGCATCTCCGGAGGCCTCTTTAATGAGCAGTTCTTC,CASSISGGLFNEQFF
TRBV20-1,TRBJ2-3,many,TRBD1,TGCAGTGCTGGACAGGGCTCAGATACGCAGTATTTT,CSAGQGSDTQYF
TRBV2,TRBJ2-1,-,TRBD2,TGTGCCAGCAAGGGTACTAGCGGGGACTACAATGAGCAGTTCTTC,CASKGTSGDYNEQFF
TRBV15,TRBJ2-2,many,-,TGTGCCACCAGCGGCCTATCCCCCCGGATGCAAATGAACACCGGGGAGCTGTTTTTT,CATSGLSPRMQMNTGELFF
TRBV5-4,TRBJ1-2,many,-,TGTGCCAGCAGCTTGGTGGGGGCGCCAAGTGGCTACACCTTC,CASSLVGAPSGYTF
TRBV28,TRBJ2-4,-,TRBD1,TGTGCCAGCACTCCGGGACAGGGTAACATTCAGTACTTC,CASTPGQGNIQYF
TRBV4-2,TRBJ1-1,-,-,TGTGCCAGCAGCCAAGAAGGGTACGGGGCAGCTTTCTTT,CASSQEGYGAAFF
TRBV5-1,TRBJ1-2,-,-,TGCGCCAGCAGCTCCGACTCTGGCTACACCTTC,CASSSDSGYTF
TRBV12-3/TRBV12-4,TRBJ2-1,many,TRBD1,TGTGCCAGCAGTCCTCGGGACAGGGGGCTGGTTGAGCAGTTCTTC,CASSPRDRGLVEQFF
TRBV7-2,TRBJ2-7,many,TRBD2,TGTGCCAGCAGCTTTACTAGCGGGAGGGACGGGCAGTACTTC,CASSFTSGRDGQYF
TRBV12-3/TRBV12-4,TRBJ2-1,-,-,TGTGCCAGCAGTTTTTATGGCGGAAACAATGAGCAGTTCTTC,CASSFYGGNNEQFF
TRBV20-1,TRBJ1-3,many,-,TGCAGTGCTAGTATTCCAGGGTCTCTGGGAAACACCATATATTTT,CSASIPGSLGNTIYF
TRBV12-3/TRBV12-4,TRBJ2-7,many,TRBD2,TGTGCCAGCAGCCGGGGGGACGAGCAGTACTTC,CASSRGDEQYF
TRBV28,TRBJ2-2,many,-,TGTGCCAGCAGGTGGACCCCGAACACCGGGGAGCTGTTTTTT,CASRWTPNTGELFF
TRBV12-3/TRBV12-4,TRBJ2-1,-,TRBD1,TGTGCCAGCGGACAGGGTTATAATGAGCAGTTCTTC,CASGQGYNEQFF
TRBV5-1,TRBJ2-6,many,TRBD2,TGCGCCAGCAGCTATCGAGCGGGAGGTAGAGGGGCCAACGTCCTGACTTTC,CASSYRAGGRGANVLTF
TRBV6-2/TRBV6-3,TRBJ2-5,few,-,TGTGCCAGCAGTTACAGCGGCGGGGCGGAGACCCAGTACTTC,CASSYSGGAETQYF
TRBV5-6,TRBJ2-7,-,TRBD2,TGTGCCAGCAGCTCCCCTGGTAGCGGGGGACCCTACGAGCAGTACTTC,CASSSPGSGGPYEQYF
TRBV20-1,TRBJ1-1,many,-,TGCAGTGCCATCACTGGGCGAGAAGCTTTCTTT,CSAITGREAFF
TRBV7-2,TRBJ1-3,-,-,TGTGCCAGCAGCATAGGAGGCGGTGGAAACACCATATATTTT,CASSIGGGGNTIYF
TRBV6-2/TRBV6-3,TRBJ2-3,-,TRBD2,TGTGCCAGCAACGGACTAGCGGGGGGCACAGATACGCAGTATTTT,CASNGLAGGTDTQYF
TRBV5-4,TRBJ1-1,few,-,TGTGCCAGCAGCCTCGGCACAGGAGGGGGGATCACTGAAGCTTTCTTT,CASSLGTGGGITEAFF
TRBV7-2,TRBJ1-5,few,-,TGTGCCAGCAGCTTAGCGGATTTGGTTTGGAATCAGCCCCAGCATTTT,CASSLADLVWNQPQHF